This entry concerns a single T cell receptor beta chain. Antigen: not known. The record originates from a study of T cells in localized non-small cell lung cancer. Study outcomes and limitations: Maximal T cell clonality occurred in uninvolved adjacent lung, with tumor ranking below it. Overall survival was longer when the density of T cells in the blood was higher.

The V gene end was trimmed by 5 bases and the J gene end by 4 bases; junction bases not matched to a gene: 9. The CDR3 consists of 16 residues. Germline CDR1 MNHNY, CDR2 SVGAGI (reference sequence). Data came from immunoSEQ multiplex PCR; TCRdb stores just in-frame clones and leaves some out. The profile shows 90,000 to 95,000 clones, roughly 93% of them singletons. The source was PBMCs, collected before any cancer treatment. The rearrangement uses TRBV6-6 and TRBJ1-2, with 11 bases identical to TRBD1. The TCR sequence derives from a woman between 35 and 75 years old with stage II squamous cell lung carcinoma. The CDR3 region has the DNA TGTGCCAGCAGTCCGGGACAGGGGGAAAGGTTCTATGGCTACACCTTC. This codes for CASSPGQGERFYGYTF.